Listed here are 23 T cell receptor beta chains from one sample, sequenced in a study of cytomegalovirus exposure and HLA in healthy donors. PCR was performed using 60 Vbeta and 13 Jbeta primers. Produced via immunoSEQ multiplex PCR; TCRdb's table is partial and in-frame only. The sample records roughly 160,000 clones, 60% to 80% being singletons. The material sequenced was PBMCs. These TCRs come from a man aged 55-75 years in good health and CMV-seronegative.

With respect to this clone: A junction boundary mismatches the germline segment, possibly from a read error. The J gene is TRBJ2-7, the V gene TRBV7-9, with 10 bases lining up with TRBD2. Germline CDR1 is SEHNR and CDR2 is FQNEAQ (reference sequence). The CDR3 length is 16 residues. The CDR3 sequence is CSSSPPLAGVHREQYF. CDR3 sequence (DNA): TGTTCCAGCAGCCCTCCTCTAGCGGGGGTTCATCGCGAGCAGTACTTC.

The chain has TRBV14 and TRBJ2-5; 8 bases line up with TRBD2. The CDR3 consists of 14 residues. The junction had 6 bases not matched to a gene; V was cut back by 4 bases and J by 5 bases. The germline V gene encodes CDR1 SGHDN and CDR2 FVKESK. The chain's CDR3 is CASSPGGAGETQYF. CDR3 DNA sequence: TGTGCCAGCAGCCCCGGGGGGGCCGGGGAGACCCAGTACTTC.

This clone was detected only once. CDR3 bases: TGCGCCAGCAGCCAGTCACTAGCGGGAGGGAGGTACGAGCAGTACTTC. Translating gives CASSQSLAGGRYEQYF. The rearrangement links TRBV4-3 to TRBJ2-7, with 13 bases lining up with TRBD2. CDR1 LGHNA and CDR2 YSLEER come from the germline V gene. V gave up 3 bases and J gave up 4 bases; unmatched junction bases: 6. This CDR3 spans 16 amino acids.

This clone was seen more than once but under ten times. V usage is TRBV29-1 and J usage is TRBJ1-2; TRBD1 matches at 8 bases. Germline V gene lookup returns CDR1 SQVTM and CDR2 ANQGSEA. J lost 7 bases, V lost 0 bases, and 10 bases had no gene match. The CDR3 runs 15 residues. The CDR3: CSVEDQDRDLSGYTF. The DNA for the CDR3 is TGCAGCGTTGAAGATCAGGACAGGGACTTATCTGGCTACACCTTC.

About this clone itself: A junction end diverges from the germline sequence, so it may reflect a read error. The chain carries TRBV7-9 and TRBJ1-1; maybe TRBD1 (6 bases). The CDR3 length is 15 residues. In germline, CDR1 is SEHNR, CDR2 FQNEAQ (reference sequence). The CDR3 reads CSSSHSDRKNTEAFF. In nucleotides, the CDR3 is TGTTCCAGCAGCCACTCCGACAGGAAGAACACTGAAGCTTTCTTT.

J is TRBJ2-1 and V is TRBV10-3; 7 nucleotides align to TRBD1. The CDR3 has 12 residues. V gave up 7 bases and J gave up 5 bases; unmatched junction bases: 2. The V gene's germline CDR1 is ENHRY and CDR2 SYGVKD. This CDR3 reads CAIKGTDNEQFF. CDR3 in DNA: TGTGCCATCAAAGGGACAGACAATGAGCAGTTCTTC.

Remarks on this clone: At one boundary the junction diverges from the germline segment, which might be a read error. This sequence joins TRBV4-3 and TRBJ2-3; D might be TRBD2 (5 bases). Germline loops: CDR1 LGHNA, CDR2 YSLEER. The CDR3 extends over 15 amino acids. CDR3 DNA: TGCGCCAGCAGCCGTGGGAGCGGCAGCACAGATACGCGGTATTTT. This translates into CASSRGSGSTDTRYF.

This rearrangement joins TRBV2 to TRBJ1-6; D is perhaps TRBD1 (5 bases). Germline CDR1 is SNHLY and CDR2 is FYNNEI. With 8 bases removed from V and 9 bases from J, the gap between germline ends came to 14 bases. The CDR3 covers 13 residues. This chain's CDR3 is CASRQTYPSPLHF. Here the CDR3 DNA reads TGTGCCAGCCGACAGACCTACCCTTCACCCCTCCACTTT.

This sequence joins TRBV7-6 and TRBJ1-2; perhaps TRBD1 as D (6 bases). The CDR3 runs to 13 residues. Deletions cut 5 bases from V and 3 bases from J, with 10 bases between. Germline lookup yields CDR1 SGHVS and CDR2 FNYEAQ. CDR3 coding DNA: TGTGCCAGCAGCCAGGGGAGGGACTATGGCTACACCTTC. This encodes CASSQGRDYGYTF.

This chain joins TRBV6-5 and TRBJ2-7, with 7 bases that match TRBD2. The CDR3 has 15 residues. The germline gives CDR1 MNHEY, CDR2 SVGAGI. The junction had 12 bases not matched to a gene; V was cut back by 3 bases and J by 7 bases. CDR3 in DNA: TGTGCCAGCAGTTATGGGGCTAGCGGCGCGCGAGAGCAGTACTTC. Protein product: CASSYGASGAREQYF.

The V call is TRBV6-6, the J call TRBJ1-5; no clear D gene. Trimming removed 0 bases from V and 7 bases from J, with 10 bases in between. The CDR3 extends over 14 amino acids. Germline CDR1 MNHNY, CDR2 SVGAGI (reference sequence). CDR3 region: CASSYSPGVQPQHF. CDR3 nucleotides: TGTGCCAGCAGTTACTCGCCCGGGGTGCAGCCCCAGCATTTT.

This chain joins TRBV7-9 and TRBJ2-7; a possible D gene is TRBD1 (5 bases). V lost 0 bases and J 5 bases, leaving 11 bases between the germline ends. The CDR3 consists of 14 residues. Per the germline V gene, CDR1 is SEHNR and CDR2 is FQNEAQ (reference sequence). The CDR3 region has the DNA TGTGCCAGCAGCTTAGCGCAGGGTTCCCACGAGCAGTACTTC. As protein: CASSLAQGSHEQYF. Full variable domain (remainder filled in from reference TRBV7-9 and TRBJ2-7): DTGVSQNPRHKITKRGQNVTFRCDPISEHNRLYWYRQTLGQGPEFLTYFQNEAQLEKSRLLSDRFSAERPKGSFSTLEIQRTEQGDSAMYLCASSLAQGSHEQYFGPGTRLTVT.

The CDR3 is CASSPGQSYEQYF. CDR3 bases: TGTGCCAGCAGTCCGGGACAGTCCTACGAGCAGTACTTC. This chain uses TRBV6-1 with TRBJ2-7; 7 bases align to TRBD1. The CDR3 extends over 13 amino acids. CDR1 is MNHNS, CDR2 SASEGT, per germline. The V and J ends lost 5 bases and 1 base, in that order; junction bases with no gene match: 2.

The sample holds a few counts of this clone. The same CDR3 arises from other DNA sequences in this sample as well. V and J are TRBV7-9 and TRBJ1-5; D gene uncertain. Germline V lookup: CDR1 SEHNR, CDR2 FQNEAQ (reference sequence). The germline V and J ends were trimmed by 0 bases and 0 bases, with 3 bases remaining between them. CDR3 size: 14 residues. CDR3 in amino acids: CASSLARSNQPQHF. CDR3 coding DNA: TGTGCCAGCAGCTTAGCGCGTAGCAATCAGCCCCAGCATTTT. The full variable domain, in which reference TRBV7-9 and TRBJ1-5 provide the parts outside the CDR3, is DTGVSQNPRHKITKRGQNVTFRCDPISEHNRLYWYRQTLGQGPEFLTYFQNEAQLEKSRLLSDRFSAERPKGSFSTLEIQRTEQGDSAMYLCASSLARSNQPQHFGDGTRLSIL.

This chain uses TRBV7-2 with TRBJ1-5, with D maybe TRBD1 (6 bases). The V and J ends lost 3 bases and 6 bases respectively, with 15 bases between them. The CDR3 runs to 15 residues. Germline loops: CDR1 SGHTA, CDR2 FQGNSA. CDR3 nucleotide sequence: TGTGCCAGCAGCTTTGGGGGCGCGGCGAGTCAGCCCCAGCATTTT. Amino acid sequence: CASSFGGAASQPQHF.

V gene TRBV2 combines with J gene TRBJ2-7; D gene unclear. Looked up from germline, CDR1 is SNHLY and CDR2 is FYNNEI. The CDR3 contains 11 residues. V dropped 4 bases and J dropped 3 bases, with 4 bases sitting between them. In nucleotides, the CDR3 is TGTGCCAGCAGTGCGGTCTACGAGCAGTACTTC. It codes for CASSAVYEQYF.

This CDR3 reads CASSFTGQEGPFSYEQYF. The DNA of the CDR3 is TGCGCCAGCAGCTTTACGGGACAGGAAGGACCCTTTTCCTACGAGCAGTACTTC. The chain has TRBV5-1 and TRBJ2-7; 8 nucleotides line up with TRBD1. The germline CDR1 and CDR2 sequences are SGHRS and YFSETQ. The CDR3 loop spans 18 amino acids. The ends lost 2 bases at V and 1 base at J; junction bases unmatched: 14.

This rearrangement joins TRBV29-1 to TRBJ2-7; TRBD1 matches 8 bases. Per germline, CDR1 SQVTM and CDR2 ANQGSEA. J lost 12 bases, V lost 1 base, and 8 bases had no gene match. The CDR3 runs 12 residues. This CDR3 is CSVEAAGGPRYF. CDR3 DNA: TGCAGCGTTGAAGCGGCAGGGGGCCCGAGGTACTTC.

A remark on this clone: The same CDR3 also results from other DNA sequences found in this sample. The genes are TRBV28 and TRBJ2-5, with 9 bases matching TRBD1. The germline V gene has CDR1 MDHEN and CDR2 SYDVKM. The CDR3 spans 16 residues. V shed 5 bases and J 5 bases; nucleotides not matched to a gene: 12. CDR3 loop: CASSLRTGEVWETQYF. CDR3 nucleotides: TGTGCCAGCAGTCTAAGGACAGGGGAGGTCTGGGAGACCCAGTACTTC.

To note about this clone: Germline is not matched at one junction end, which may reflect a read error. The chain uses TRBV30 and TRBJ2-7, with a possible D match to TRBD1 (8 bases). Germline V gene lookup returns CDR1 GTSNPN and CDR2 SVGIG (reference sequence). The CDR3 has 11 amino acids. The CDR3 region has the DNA TGTGCCTGGAGCACAGGGGGGGGCCCTTGCTTC. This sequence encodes CAWSTGGGPCF.

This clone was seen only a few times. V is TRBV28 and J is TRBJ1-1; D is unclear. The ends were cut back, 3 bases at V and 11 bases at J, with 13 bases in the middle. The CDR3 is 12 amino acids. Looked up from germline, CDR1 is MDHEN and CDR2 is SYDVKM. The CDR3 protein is CASSFLEVGAFF. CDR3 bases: TGTGCCAGCAGTTTCTTGGAGGTTGGGGCTTTCTTT.

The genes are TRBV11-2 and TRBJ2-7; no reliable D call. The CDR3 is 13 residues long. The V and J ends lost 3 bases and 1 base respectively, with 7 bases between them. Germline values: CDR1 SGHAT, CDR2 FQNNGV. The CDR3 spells CASSFPGSYEQYF. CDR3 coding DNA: TGTGCCAGCAGCTTCCCCGGTTCCTACGAGCAGTACTTC.

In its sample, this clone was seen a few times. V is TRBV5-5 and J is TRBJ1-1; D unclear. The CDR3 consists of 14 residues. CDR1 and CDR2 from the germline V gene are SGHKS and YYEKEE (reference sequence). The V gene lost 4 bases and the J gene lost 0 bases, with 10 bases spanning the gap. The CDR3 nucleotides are TGTGCCAGCAGCCCCAGGCCGGTGAACACTGAAGCTTTCTTT. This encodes CASSPRPVNTEAFF.